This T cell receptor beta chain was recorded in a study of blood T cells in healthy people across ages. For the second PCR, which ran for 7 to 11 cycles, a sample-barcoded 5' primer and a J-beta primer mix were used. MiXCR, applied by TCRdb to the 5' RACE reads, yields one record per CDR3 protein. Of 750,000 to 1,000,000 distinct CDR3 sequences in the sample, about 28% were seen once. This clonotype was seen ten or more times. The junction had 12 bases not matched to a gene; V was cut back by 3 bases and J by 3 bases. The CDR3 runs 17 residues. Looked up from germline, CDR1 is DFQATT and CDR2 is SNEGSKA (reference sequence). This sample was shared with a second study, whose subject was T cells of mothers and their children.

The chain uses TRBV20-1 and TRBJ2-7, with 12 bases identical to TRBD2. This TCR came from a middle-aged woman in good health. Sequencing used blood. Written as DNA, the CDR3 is TGCAGTGCTAGGGGACAAGGGCTAGCGGGGGGGATCTACGAGCAGTACTTC. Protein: CSARGQGLAGGIYEQYF.